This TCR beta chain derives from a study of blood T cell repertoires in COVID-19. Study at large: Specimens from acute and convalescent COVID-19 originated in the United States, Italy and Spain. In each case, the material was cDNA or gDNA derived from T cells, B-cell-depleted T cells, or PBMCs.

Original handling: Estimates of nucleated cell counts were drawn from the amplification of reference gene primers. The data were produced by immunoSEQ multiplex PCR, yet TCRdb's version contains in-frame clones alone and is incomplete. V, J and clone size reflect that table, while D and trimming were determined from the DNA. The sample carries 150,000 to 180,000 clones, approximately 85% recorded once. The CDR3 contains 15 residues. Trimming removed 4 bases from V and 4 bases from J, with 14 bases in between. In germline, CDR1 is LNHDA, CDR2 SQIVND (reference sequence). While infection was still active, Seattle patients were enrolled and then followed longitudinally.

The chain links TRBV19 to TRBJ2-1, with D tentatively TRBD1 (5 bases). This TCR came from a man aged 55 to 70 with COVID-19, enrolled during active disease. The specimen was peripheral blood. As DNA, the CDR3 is TGTGCCAGTAGTAACCAGGGTATTCGGTACAATGAGCAGTTCTTC. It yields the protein CASSNQGIRYNEQFF.